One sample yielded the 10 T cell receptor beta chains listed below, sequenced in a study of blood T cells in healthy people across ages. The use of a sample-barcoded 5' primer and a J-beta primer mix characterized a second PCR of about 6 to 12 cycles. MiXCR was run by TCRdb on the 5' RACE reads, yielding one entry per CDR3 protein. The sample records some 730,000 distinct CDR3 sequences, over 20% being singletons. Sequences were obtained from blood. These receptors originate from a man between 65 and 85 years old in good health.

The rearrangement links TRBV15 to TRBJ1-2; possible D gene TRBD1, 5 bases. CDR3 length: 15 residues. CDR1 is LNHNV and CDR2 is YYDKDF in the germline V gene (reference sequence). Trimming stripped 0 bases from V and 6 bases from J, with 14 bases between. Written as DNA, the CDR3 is TGTGCCACCAGCAGAGAAGAGGCAGGGTTGGATGGCTACACCTTC. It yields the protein CATSREEAGLDGYTF.

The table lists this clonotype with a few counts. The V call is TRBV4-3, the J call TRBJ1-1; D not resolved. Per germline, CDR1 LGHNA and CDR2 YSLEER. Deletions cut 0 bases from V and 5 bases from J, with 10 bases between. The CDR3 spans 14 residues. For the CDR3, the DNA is TGCGCCAGCAGCCAAGATGCGGGGAGGACTGAAGCTTTCTTT. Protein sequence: CASSQDAGRTEAFF.

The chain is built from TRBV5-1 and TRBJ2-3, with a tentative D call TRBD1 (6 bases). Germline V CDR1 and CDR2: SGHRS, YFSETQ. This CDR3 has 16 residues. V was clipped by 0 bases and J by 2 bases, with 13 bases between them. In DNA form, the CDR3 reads TGCGCCAGCAGCTTGGAACGGACAGCGATCACAGATACGCAGTATTTT. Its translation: CASSLERTAITDTQYF.

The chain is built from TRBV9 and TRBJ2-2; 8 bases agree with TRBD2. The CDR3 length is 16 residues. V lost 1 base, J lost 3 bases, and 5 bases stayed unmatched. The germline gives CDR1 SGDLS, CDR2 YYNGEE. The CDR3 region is CASSVPAGDYTGELFF. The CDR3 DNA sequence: TGTGCCAGCAGCGTACCAGCGGGAGACTACACCGGGGAGCTGTTTTTT.

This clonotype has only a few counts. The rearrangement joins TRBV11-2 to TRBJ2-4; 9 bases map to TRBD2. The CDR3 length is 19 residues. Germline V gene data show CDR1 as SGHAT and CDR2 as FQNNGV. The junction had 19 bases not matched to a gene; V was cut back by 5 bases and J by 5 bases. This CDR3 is CASSRRGGGGADYQNIQYF. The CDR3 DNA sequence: TGTGCCAGCAGCCGGCGTGGCGGCGGGGGGGCCGATTATCAAAACATTCAGTACTTC. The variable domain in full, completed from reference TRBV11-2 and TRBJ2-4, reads EAGVAQSPRYKIIEKRQSVAFWCNPISGHATLYWYQQILGQGPKLLIQFQNNGVVDDSQLPKDRFSAERLKGVDSTLKIQPAKLEDSAVYLCASSRRGGGGADYQNIQYFGAGTRLSVL.

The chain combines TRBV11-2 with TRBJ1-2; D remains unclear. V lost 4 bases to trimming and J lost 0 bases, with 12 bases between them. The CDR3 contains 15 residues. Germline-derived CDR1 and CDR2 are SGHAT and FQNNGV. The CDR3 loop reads CASSSGMAANYGYTF. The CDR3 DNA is TGTGCCAGCAGCTCGGGAATGGCGGCTAACTATGGCTACACCTTC.

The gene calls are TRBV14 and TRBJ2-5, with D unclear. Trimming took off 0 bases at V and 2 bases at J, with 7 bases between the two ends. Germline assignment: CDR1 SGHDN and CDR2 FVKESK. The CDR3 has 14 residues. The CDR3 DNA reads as TGTGCCAGCAGCCAAGATGACGGTCAAGAGACCCAGTACTTC. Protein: CASSQDDGQETQYF.

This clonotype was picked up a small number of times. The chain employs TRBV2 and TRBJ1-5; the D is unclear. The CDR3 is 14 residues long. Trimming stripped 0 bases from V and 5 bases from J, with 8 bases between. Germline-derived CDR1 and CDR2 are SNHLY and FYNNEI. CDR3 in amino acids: CASSEATNYQPQHF. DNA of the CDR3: TGTGCCAGCAGTGAAGCTACCAACTATCAGCCCCAGCATTTT.

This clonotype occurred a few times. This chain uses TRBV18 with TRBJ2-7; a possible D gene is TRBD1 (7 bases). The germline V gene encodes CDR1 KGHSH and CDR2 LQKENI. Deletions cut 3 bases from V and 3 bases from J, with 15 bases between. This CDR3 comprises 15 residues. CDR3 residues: CASSPRRDSSYEQYF. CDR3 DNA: TGTGCCAGCTCACCGAGGAGGGACAGTAGCTACGAGCAGTACTTC. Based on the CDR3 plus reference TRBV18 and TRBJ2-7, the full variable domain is NAGVMQNPRHLVRRRGQEARLRCSPMKGHSHVYWYRQLPEEGLKFMVYLQKENIIDESGMPKERFSAEFPKEGPSILRIQQVVRGDSAAYFCASSPRRDSSYEQYFGPGTRLTVT.

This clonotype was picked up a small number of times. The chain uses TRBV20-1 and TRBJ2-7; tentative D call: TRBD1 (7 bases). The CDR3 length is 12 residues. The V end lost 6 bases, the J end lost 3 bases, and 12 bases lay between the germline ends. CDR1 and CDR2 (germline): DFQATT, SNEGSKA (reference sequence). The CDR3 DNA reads TGCAGTGCGCACAGGGGAGGCTACGAGCAGTACTTC. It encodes CSAHRGGYEQYF.